This note documents a single T cell receptor beta chain sequence. No antigen is known for it. One base away there is no much larger clone; base qualities are not given. From the cysteine through the phenylalanine, the CDR3 covers 15 amino acids. Here the CDR3 DNA is all that survives: 45 bases in frame from base 1. V trim: 7 bases; J trim: 2 bases; unmatched bases: 6. Based on the germline V gene, the CDR1 and CDR2 sequences are MNHEY and SVGAGI. Read against the paper, the sample's time point label means: baseline before first vaccination. Vaccinee samples came from UK trials COV001 and COV002, including a single-blind randomized controlled phase 2/3 trial of AZD1222 (ChAdOx1 nCoV-19) in healthy adults. Trial participant PBMC samples were collected at day 0 and day 28 after the second dose for TCRbeta chain sequencing. These data are taken from a study of T cell responses to AZD1222 COVID-19 vaccine (dated by TCRdb to the early 2020s). Broadly, across the study: Because spike-specific TCR depth and breadth did not differ between the two schedules, AZD1222 recipients who got a second dose at roughly 4 weeks were pooled with those who got a second dose at roughly 12 weeks. A total of about 230 trial participants underwent TCR sequencing, of whom 207 received two doses of AZD1222 and around 26 received two doses of the MenACWY control vaccine. Trial participants were enrolled by age into subgroups of 18-55, 56-69 and 70-plus years, and 148, 28 and 57 TCR-sequenced participants, respectively, were included in these subgroups. Here is what the overall study found, with its caveats: Because no day 14 peak-response samples were available, repertoires were characterized only after the peak T cell response. The 56-69-year group was small, and its depth increase did not reach significance, likely because of low power. Most participants were white British and females outnumbered males, and the authors suggested that clonal diversity may have been underestimated. A significant rise in spike-specific TCR breadth and depth was observed after two AZD1222 doses relative to day 0 and relative to MenACWY recipients. Epitopes outside the regions mutated in the B.1.351 and B.1.1.7 variants were reportedly recognized by nearly half of the unique spike-specific TCRs. Conclusions about previously exposed vaccinees are limited, since just six or seven AZD1222 recipients were seropositive for SARS-CoV-2 at baseline. The vaccine-associated CD4 TCRs covered the entire spike protein, and the dominant responses fell in regions 160-218 and 743-854.

The CDR3 regions of human TCRbeta chains were analyzed by immunosequencing. In the authors' own workflow: Repertoire TCRs were checked for matches against a reference library of SARS-CoV-2-specific TCRs that had been generated using the MIRA antigen-specificity platform. Breadth was defined as the fraction of unique TCRs that were SARS-CoV-2-associated, and depth was defined as the fraction of total T cells that were SARS-CoV-2-associated. Using the MIRA data, every spike-specific TCR was mapped to the spike region that the TCR reacted to and assigned to either a CD4 or a CD8 class. Log10-transformed breadth and depth values were compared by one-way ANOVA with Sidak's multiple comparisons tests. Entries here come from immuneACCESS through TCRdb and include only in-frame sequences with V and J called. Some clones fail to appear in such tables; in the studies checked, an unresolved V gene covers under half of the shortfall, and the cause of the remainder is unknown. Clone size and the V and J calls come from that table; the DNA yielded D and trimming. The sample records roughly 150,000 clones, around 93% of which are singletons. Around 2.3% of the sample comes from the top ten.

The rearranged chain carries TRBV6-5 and TRBJ2-3; 10 central bases correspond to TRBD2. The source of this sequence is an adult in good health. Here the sequenced sample was peripheral blood, taken on day 0 of AZD1222 vaccination. In nucleotides, the sequence is TGTGCCAGCACCAGGACTAGCGGAGTCACAGATACGCAGTATTTT. Translated, it reads CASTRTSGVTDTQYF.